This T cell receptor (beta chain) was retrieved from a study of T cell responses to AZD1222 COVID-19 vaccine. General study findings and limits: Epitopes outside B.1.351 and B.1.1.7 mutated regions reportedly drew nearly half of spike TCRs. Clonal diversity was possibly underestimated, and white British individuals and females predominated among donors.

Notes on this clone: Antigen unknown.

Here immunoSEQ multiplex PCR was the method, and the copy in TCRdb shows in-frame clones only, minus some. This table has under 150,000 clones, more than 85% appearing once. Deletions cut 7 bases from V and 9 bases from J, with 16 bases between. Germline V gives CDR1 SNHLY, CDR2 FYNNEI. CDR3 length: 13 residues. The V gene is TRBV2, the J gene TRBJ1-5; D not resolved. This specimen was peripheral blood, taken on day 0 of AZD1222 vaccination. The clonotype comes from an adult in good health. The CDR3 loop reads CASNLQARGPQHF. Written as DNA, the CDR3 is TGTGCCAGCAACCTCCAGGCCCGTGGGCCCCAGCATTTT. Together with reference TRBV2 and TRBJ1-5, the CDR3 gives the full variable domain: EPEVTQTPSHQVTQMGQEVILRCVPISNHLYFYWYRQILGQKVEFLVSFYNNEISEKSEIFDDQFSVERPDGSNFTLKIRSTKLEDSAMYFCASNLQARGPQHFGDGTRLSIL.